A selection of T cell receptor beta chains follows, all from one sample in a study of CD8 T cells in ankylosing spondylitis. TCRdb analysed the 5' RACE reads with MiXCR anew, one entry per CDR3 protein. The sample includes roughly 36,000 distinct CDR3 sequences, approximately 15% seen only once; the top ten take around 40%. The sequenced material came from blood. The receptors here all came from a male donor with ankylosing spondylitis or in good health (not recorded which). The CDR3 runs from the conserved cysteine through the conserved F or W. The order of the fields is J gene, D gene, CDR3 length, V gene, clone size, CDR3 protein, CDR3 DNA. The D gene is left open where the match is weak. Only part of the rows carry a size: once, few, many, or a class if the clone is expanded.

TRBJ2-3 NA 15 TRBV5-6 NA CASSLDRIEADTQYF TGTGCCAGCAGCCTAGACAGGATCGAAGCAGATACGCAGTATTTT
TRBJ2-3 TRBD2 13 TRBV9 NA CASSSGAGRTQYF TGTGCCAGCAGCTCCGGAGCGGGACGTACGCAGTATTTT
TRBJ2-2 NA 14 TRBV12-3/TRBV12-4 NA CASSFGPGSGELFF TGTGCCAGCAGTTTCGGTCCGGGGTCCGGGGAGCTGTTTTTT
TRBJ1-4 TRBD1 14 TRBV7-9 NA CASSTDRGVEKLFF TGTGCCAGCAGCACGGACAGGGGAGTTGAAAAACTGTTTTTT
TRBJ2-3 NA 13 TRBV5-1 NA CASSLNPSERLHF TGCGCCAGCAGCCTGAACCCTAGCGAACGCCTCCATTTT
TRBJ2-1 TRBD1 16 TRBV7-2 NA CASSLGSGTGLNEQFF TGTGCCAGCAGCTTAGGGTCCGGGACAGGACTCAATGAGCAGTTCTTC
TRBJ2-2 TRBD2 16 TRBV5-6 many CASSLRTGGGTGELFF TGTGCCAGCAGCTTGAGAACGGGAGGAGGGACCGGGGAGCTGTTTTTT
TRBJ1-3 NA 12 TRBV21-1 NA CASNRTGNTIYF TGTGCCAGCAACCGTACCGGAAACACCATATATTTT
TRBJ2-3 NA 13 TRBV29-1 few CSVDHERLNTQYF TGCAGCGTTGATCACGAGCGCCTTAATACGCAGTATTTT
TRBJ2-7 NA 15 TRBV4-1 NA CASSQGPGQSYEQYF TGCGCCAGCAGCCAAGGACCGGGACAATCCTACGAGCAGTACTTC
TRBJ2-1 TRBD1 14 TRBV7-2 NA CASSVRDRASAQFF TGTGCCAGCAGCGTCCGGGACAGGGCAAGTGCGCAGTTCTTC
TRBJ2-2 NA 17 TRBV18 few CASSPETGSLKAGELFF TGTGCCAGCTCACCAGAGACAGGTTCCCTCAAGGCCGGGGAGCTGTTTTTT